Shown below are 24 T cell receptor beta chains from a single sample sequenced in a study of CD8 T cells in Susac syndrome. A quantity of roughly 0.5 to 1 ug RNA underwent reverse transcription using random hexamers. TCRdb independently ran MiXCR on the immunoSEQ multiplex PCR reads; one entry per CDR3 protein. The sample lists tens of thousands of distinct CDR3 sequences; 80% to 95% were seen once. What was sequenced was CD8+ T cells from PBMCs. Every receptor here comes from a human donor with Susac syndrome.

J is TRBJ2-1 and V is TRBV2, with D possibly TRBD2 on 5 matching bases. CDR1 is SNHLY, CDR2 FYNNEI, per germline. The V end was cut by 4 bases, the J end by 12 bases, with 28 bases between. This CDR3 contains 17 residues. The CDR3 nucleotides are TGTGCCAGCAGTGGACCGACCAGCCGACACGGGGTGGGTGTGCAGTTCTTC. As protein: CASSGPTSRHGVGVQFF.

The chain links TRBV28 to TRBJ1-3, with D perhaps matching TRBD1 (6 bases). V lost 2 bases and J 4 bases, leaving 12 bases between the germline ends. The CDR3 has 15 residues. The germline V gene has CDR1 MDHEN and CDR2 SYDVKM. The CDR3 loop reads CASSLGPGVGNTIYF. Written as DNA, the CDR3 is TGTGCCAGCAGTTTAGGGCCAGGGGTGGGAAACACCATATATTTT.

The rearrangement uses TRBV7-9 and TRBJ1-5, with D maybe TRBD1 (5 bases). V lost 6 bases to trimming and J lost 6 bases, with 9 bases between them. CDR1 is SEHNR and CDR2 is FQNEAQ in the germline V gene (reference sequence). There are 12 residues in the CDR3. Here the CDR3 reads CASSTQGQPQHF. The CDR3 DNA is TGTGCCAGCAGTACTCAGGGTCAGCCCCAGCATTTT.

The V gene is TRBV28, the J gene TRBJ2-7; 7 positions agree with TRBD2. The V gene end was trimmed by 2 bases and the J gene end by 0 bases; junction bases not matched to a gene: 13. The CDR3 extends over 18 amino acids. Per the germline V gene, CDR1 is MDHEN and CDR2 is SYDVKM. The CDR3: CASSLLLSLAAVSYEQYF. In nucleotides, the CDR3 is TGTGCCAGCAGTTTACTCCTCTCGCTAGCGGCCGTCTCCTACGAGCAGTACTTC. The full variable domain, in which reference TRBV28 and TRBJ2-7 provide the parts outside the CDR3, is DVKVTQSSRYLVKRTGEKVFLECVQDMDHENMFWYRQDPGLGLRLIYFSYDVKMKEKGDIPEGYSVSREKKERFSLILESASTNQTSMYLCASSLLLSLAAVSYEQYFGPGTRLTVT.

The gene calls are TRBV5-6 and TRBJ2-1, with 14 nucleotides matching TRBD2. This CDR3 comprises 15 residues. Germline V gene lookup returns CDR1 SGHDT and CDR2 YYEEEE. V trimming: 4 bases; J trimming: 9 bases; junction bases outside the gene matches: 6. CDR3 nucleotides: TGTGCCAGCAGCGACGGGACTAGCGGGAGTGGTGAGCAGTTCTTC. As protein: CASSDGTSGSGEQFF.

V gene TRBV20-1 combines with J gene TRBJ2-1; 16 bases line up with TRBD2. The V segment lost 5 bases and the J segment 0 bases; nucleotides outside the gene matches: 16. This CDR3 has 21 amino acids. CDR1 is DFQATT and CDR2 is SNEGSKA in the germline V gene (reference sequence). CDR3 DNA sequence: TGCAGTGCTCAGCCCGACCCCTCCGGGACTAGCGGGGGGGCCTCCTACAATGAGCAGTTCTTC. Protein product: CSAQPDPSGTSGGASYNEQFF.

In DNA form, the CDR3 reads TGTGCCAGCACCGACGGGGGGAGCGAGCAGTACTTC. Translated, it gives CASTDGGSEQYF. The J gene is TRBJ2-7, the V gene TRBV25-1, with 7 bases lining up with TRBD2. V shed 7 bases and J 6 bases; nucleotides not matched to a gene: 6. The CDR3 contains 12 residues. The germline CDR1 and CDR2 sequences are MGHDK and SYGVNS.

This chain links TRBV5-8 with TRBJ2-6; possible D gene TRBD2, 6 bases. Trimming took off 1 base at V and 2 bases at J, with 10 bases between the two ends. CDR1 and CDR2 from the germline V gene are SGHTS and YDEGEE. The CDR3 consists of 16 residues. This CDR3 is CASSLLWTTGANVLTF. CDR3 nucleotides: TGTGCCAGCAGCTTGCTGTGGACTACTGGGGCCAACGTCCTGACTTTC. Filled out from reference TRBV5-8 and TRBJ2-6, the complete variable domain reads EAGVTQSPTHLIKTRGQQATLRCSPISGHTSVYWYQQALGLGLQFLLWYDEGEERNRGNFPPRFSGRQFPNYSSELNVNALELEDSALYLCASSLLWTTGANVLTFGAGSRLTVL.

This clonotype has just a few counts. The CDR3 nucleotides read TGCGCCAGCAGTCAGACCACGGACAGCTTCTACGAGCAGTACTTC. It specifies CASSQTTDSFYEQYF. V and J are TRBV4-3 and TRBJ2-7; possible D gene TRBD1, 6 bases. The CDR3 extends over 15 amino acids. The V end was cut by 6 bases, the J end by 3 bases, with 18 bases between. Per germline, CDR1 LGHNA and CDR2 YSLEER.

V usage is TRBV28 and J usage is TRBJ1-2; D is possibly TRBD1 (5 bases). In germline, CDR1 is MDHEN, CDR2 SYDVKM. The V gene lost 6 bases and the J gene lost 0 bases, with 8 bases spanning the gap. The CDR3 contains 13 residues. The CDR3 DNA follows: TGTGCCAGCAGGCCGACAGCTAACTATGGCTACACCTTC. This translates into CASRPTANYGYTF.

This chain uses TRBV14 with TRBJ1-1, with D maybe TRBD1 (5 bases). The CDR3 is made up of 17 amino acids. Trimming left V 2 bases short and J 1 base short, with 17 bases between. Germline V gene data show CDR1 as SGHDN and CDR2 as FVKESK. The CDR3 DNA reads TGTGCCAGCAGCCAAAGGTCCCGCAGGGAAGAGAACACTGAAGCTTTCTTT. It codes for CASSQRSRREENTEAFF.

The chain has TRBV7-2 and TRBJ1-3, with 7 bases lining up with TRBD1. Per the germline V gene, CDR1 is SGHTA and CDR2 is FQGNSA. With V trimmed by 8 bases and J by 2 bases, 12 bases remained unmatched. The CDR3 is 16 amino acids. CDR3 nucleotide sequence: TGTGCCAGCCGTTTCCCGACCGGGACAGCTGGAAACACCATATATTTT. Translated: CASRFPTGTAGNTIYF.

The chain couples TRBV19 to TRBJ1-4; D possibly corresponds to TRBD1 (6 bases). The V end was cut by 5 bases, the J end by 13 bases, with 14 bases between. Germline-derived CDR1 and CDR2 are LNHDA and SQIVND (reference sequence). This CDR3 spans 12 amino acids. The CDR3 reads CASSSPGAILFF. The CDR3 nucleotides read TGTGCCAGTAGTTCTCCAGGGGCGATACTGTTTTTT.

The chain links TRBV11-2 to TRBJ2-2; TRBD2 matches 8 bases. Germline CDR1 SGHAT, CDR2 FQNNGV. The CDR3 extends over 16 amino acids. V lost 5 bases, J lost 2 bases, and 7 bases stayed unmatched. CDR3 amino acids: CASSLSAGGNTGELFF. The CDR3, as DNA: TGTGCCAGCAGCCTTTCTGCGGGGGGCAACACCGGGGAGCTGTTTTTT. The full variable domain, completed using reference TRBV11-2 and TRBJ2-2, is EAGVAQSPRYKIIEKRQSVAFWCNPISGHATLYWYQQILGQGPKLLIQFQNNGVVDDSQLPKDRFSAERLKGVDSTLKIQPAKLEDSAVYLCASSLSAGGNTGELFFGEGSRLTVL.

The V and J genes are TRBV6-1 and TRBJ2-2, with TRBD1 as a possible D gene (6 bases). This CDR3 has 13 amino acids. The V and J ends lost 8 bases and 4 bases respectively, with 11 bases between them. Germline-derived CDR1 and CDR2 are MNHNS and SASEGT. For the CDR3, the DNA is TGTGCCAGCGGGATGGGGGCCACCGGGGAGCTGTTTTTT. It encodes CASGMGATGELFF.

The chain has TRBV28 and TRBJ1-2; 7 bases line up with TRBD1. CDR3 length equals 14 residues. Germline V gene data show CDR1 as MDHEN and CDR2 as SYDVKM. J was trimmed by 4 bases and V by 3 bases; bases with no gene match: 5. Here the CDR3 reads CASSLTGIPYGYTF. The DNA for the CDR3 is TGTGCCAGCAGTTTGACAGGGATCCCCTATGGCTACACCTTC.

V is TRBV7-8 and J is TRBJ2-1; D perhaps matches TRBD1 (6 bases). The CDR3 contains 16 residues. CDR1 and CDR2 (germline): SGHVS, FQNEAQ. V was shortened by 5 bases and J by 4 bases, with 18 bases between the two germline ends. The CDR3, as DNA: TGTGCCAGCAGCGTAAGCAGGCAGGGGAGATACAATGAGCAGTTCTTC. It specifies CASSVSRQGRYNEQFF.

This chain links TRBV4-2 with TRBJ1-4; no firm D call. V was pared by 4 bases and J by 3 bases, with 21 bases between. Germline lookup yields CDR1 LGHNA and CDR2 YNFKEQ. The CDR3 loop spans 18 amino acids. CDR3 protein: CASSPYPGLPSANEKLFF. The CDR3 coding sequence is TGTGCCAGCAGCCCCTACCCGGGCCTCCCGTCGGCTAATGAAAAACTGTTTTTT.

The chain recombines TRBV19 with TRBJ1-6; 8 bases match TRBD1. CDR1 and CDR2 from the germline V gene are LNHDA and SQIVND (reference sequence). V trimming: 8 bases; J trimming: 7 bases; junction bases outside the gene matches: 7. This CDR3 comprises 14 residues. This chain's CDR3 is CASGRTGSNSPLHF. The DNA of the CDR3 is TGTGCCAGTGGGCGGACAGGGTCCAATTCACCCCTCCACTTT.

The chain employs TRBV3-1 and TRBJ1-2; the D is unclear. The germline V gene encodes CDR1 LGHDT and CDR2 YNNKEL (reference sequence). The V end was cut by 0 bases, the J end by 4 bases, with 12 bases between. The CDR3 length is 15 residues. CDR3 nucleotides: TGTGCCAGCAGCCAAGATAACAGCTTTTCCTATGGCTACACCTTC. Residues: CASSQDNSFSYGYTF.

V gene TRBV20-1 combines with J gene TRBJ1-5; 7 bases line up with TRBD1. CDR1 DFQATT and CDR2 SNEGSKA come from the germline V gene (reference sequence). This CDR3 spans 15 amino acids. The junction had 11 bases not matched to a gene; V was cut back by 5 bases and J by 4 bases. The CDR3 protein is CSAGRGQSLNQPQHF. CDR3 bases: TGCAGTGCTGGCAGGGGACAGAGCCTTAATCAGCCCCAGCATTTT.

The rearrangement joins TRBV20-1 to TRBJ2-1; TRBD1 matches 9 bases. Losses at the gene ends were 2 bases for V and 6 bases for J; bases not matched to a gene: 2. There are 13 residues in the CDR3. CDR1 is DFQATT, CDR2 SNEGSKA, per germline (reference sequence). The CDR3 spells CSARKTGGNEQFF. The CDR3, as DNA: TGCAGTGCTAGAAAGACAGGGGGCAATGAGCAGTTCTTC.

This chain links TRBV18 with TRBJ2-1, with 9 bases lining up with TRBD1. The CDR3 spans 17 residues. V lost 3 bases to trimming and J lost 7 bases; unmatched junction nucleotides: 13. The germline gives CDR1 KGHSH, CDR2 LQKENI. In DNA, the CDR3 is TGTGCCAGCTCACCGCGTCACTATGGACAGGGGTTGAATGAGCAGTTCTTC. Its translation is CASSPRHYGQGLNEQFF. The complete variable domain, with remaining parts taken from reference TRBV18 and TRBJ2-1, reads NAGVMQNPRHLVRRRGQEARLRCSPMKGHSHVYWYRQLPEEGLKFMVYLQKENIIDESGMPKERFSAEFPKEGPSILRIQQVVRGDSAAYFCASSPRHYGQGLNEQFFGPGTRLTVL.

The chain employs TRBV13 and TRBJ2-7; D perhaps matches TRBD1 (6 bases). This CDR3 is 15 amino acids long. Germline CDR1 reads PRHDT; CDR2 reads FYEKMQ (reference sequence). The V end was cut by 5 bases, the J end by 0 bases, with 14 bases between. The CDR3 DNA sequence: TGTGCCAGCAGCCTATATACAGGGAGCTCCTACGAGCAGTACTTC. Its protein is CASSLYTGSSYEQYF.